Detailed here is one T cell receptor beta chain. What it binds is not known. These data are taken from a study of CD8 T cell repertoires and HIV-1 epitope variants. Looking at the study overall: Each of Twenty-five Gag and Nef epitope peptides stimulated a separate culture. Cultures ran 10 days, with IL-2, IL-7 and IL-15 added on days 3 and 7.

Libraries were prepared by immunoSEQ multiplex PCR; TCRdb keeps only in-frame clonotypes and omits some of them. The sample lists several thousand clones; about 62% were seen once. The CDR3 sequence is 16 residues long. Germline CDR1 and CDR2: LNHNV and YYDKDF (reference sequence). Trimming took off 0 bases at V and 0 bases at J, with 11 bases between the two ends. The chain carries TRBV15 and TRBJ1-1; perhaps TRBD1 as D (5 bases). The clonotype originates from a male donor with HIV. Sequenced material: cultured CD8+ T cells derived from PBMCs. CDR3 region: CATSRDLTDLNTEAFF. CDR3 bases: TGTGCCACCAGCAGAGATTTGACAGACCTGAACACTGAAGCTTTCTTT.